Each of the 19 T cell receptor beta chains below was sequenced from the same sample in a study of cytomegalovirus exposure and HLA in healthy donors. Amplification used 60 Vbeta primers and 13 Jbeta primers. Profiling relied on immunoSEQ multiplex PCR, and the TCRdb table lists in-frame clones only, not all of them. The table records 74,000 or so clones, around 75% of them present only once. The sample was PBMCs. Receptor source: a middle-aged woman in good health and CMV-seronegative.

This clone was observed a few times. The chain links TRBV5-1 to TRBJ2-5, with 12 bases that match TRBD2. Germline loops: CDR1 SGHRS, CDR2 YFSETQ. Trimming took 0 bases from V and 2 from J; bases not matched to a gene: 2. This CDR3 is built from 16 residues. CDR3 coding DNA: TGCGCCAGCAGCTTGGGACTAGCGGGAGATCAAGAGACCCAGTACTTC. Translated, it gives CASSLGLAGDQETQYF.

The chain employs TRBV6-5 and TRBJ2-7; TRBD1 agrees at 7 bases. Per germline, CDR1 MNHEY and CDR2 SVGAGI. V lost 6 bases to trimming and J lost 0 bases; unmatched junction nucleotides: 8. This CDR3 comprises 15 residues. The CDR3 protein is CASRGSRDSSYEQYF. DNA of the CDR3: TGTGCCAGCAGAGGAAGCCGGGACAGCTCCTACGAGCAGTACTTC.

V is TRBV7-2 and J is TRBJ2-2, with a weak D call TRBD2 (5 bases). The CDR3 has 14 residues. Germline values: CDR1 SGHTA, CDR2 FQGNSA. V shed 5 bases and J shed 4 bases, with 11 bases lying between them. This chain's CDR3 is CASSPRRTTGELFF. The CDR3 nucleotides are TGTGCCAGCAGCCCTAGGAGGACCACCGGGGAGCTGTTTTTT.

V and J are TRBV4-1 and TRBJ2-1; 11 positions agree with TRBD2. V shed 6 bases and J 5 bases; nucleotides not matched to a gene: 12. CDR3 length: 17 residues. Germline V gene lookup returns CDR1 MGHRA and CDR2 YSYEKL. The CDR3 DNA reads TGCGCCAGCAGTCTTATTGTAGCGGGAGGGCCTAACAATGAGCAGTTCTTC. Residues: CASSLIVAGGPNNEQFF.

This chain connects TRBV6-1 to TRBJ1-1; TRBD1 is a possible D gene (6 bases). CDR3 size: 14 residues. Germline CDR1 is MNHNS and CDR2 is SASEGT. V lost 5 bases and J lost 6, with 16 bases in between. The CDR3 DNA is TGTGCCAGCAGTCAGGGGTTGGGGGATTCTGAAGCTTTCTTT. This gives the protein CASSQGLGDSEAFF.

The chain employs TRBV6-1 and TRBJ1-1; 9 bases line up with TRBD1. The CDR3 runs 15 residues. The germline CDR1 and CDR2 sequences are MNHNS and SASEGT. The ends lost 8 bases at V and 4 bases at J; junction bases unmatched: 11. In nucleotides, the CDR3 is TGTGCCAGCGGGGCCCGGGACAGGGAGGGCACTGAAGCTTTCTTT. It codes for CASGARDREGTEAFF.

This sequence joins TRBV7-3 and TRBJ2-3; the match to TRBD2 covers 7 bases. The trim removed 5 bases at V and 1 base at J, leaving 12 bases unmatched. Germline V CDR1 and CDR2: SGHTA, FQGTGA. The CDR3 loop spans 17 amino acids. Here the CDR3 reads CASSPRGGSGGTDTQYF. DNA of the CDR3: TGTGCCAGCAGCCCCCGTGGTGGGAGCGGGGGCACAGATACGCAGTATTTT.

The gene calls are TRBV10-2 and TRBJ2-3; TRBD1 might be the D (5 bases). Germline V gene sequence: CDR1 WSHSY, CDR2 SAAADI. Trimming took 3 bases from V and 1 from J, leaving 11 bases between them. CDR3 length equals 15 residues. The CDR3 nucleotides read TGCGCCAGCAGTGACGGCAGGGAACGCACAGATACGCAGTATTTT. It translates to CASSDGRERTDTQYF.

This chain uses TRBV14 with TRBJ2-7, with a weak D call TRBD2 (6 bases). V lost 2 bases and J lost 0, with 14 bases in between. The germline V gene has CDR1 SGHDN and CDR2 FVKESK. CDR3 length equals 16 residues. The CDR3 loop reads CASSQRSGVRSYEQYF. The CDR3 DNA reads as TGTGCCAGCAGCCAACGTTCGGGGGTCCGCTCCTACGAGCAGTACTTC.

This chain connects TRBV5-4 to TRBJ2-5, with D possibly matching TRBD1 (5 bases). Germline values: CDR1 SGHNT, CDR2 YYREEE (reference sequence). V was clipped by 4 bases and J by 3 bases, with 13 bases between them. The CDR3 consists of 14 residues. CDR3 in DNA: TGTGCCAGCAGCATTTCCAGGGAAAAAGAGACCCAGTACTTC. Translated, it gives CASSISREKETQYF.

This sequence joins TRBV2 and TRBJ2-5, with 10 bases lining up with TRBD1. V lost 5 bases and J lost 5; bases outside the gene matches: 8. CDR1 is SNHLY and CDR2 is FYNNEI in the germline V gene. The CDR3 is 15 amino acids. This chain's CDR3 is CASSRGTGDIETQYF. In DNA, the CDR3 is TGTGCCAGCAGTAGGGGGACAGGGGACATCGAGACCCAGTACTTC. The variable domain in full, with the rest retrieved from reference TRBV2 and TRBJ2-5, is EPEVTQTPSHQVTQMGQEVILRCVPISNHLYFYWYRQILGQKVEFLVSFYNNEISEKSEIFDDQFSVERPDGSNFTLKIRSTKLEDSAMYFCASSRGTGDIETQYFGPGTRLLVL.

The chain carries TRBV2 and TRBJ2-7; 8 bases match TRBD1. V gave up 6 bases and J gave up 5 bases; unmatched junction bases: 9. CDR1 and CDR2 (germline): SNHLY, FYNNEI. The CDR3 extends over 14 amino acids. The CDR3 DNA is TGTGCCAGCAGGGCCGACAGGGGCTGGGACGAGCAGTACTTC. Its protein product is CASRADRGWDEQYF.

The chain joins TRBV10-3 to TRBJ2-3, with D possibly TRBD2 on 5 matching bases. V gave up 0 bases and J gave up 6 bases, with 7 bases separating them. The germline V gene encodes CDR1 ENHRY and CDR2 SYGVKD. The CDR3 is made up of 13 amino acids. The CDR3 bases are TGTGCCATCAGTGAGTCAGAGGGTGATACGCAGTATTTT. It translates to CAISESEGDTQYF.

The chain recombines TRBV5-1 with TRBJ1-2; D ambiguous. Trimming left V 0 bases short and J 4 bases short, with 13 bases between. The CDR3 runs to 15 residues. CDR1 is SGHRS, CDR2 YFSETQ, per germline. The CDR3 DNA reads TGCGCCAGCAGCTTGGAGCGGAGATCCTTCTATGGCTACACCTTC. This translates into CASSLERRSFYGYTF.

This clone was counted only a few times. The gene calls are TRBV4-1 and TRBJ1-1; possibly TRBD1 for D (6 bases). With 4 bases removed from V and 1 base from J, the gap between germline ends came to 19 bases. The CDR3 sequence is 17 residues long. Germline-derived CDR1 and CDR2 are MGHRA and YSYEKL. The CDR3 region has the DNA TGCGCCAGCAGCCCAAATCGGGACATTTGGCGGAACACTGAAGCTTTCTTT. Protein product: CASSPNRDIWRNTEAFF.

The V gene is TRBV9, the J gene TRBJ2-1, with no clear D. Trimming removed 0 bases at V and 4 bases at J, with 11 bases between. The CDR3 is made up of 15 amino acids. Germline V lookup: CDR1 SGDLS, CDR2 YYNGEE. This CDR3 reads CASSVDGQTYNEQFF. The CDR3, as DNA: TGTGCCAGCAGCGTAGACGGTCAGACATACAATGAGCAGTTCTTC.

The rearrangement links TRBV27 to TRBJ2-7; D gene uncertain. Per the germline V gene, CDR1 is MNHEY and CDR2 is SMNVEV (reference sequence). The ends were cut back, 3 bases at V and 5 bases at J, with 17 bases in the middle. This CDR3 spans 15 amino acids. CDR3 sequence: CASSFARPRGNEQYF. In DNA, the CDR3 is TGTGCCAGCAGTTTCGCCCGACCGAGAGGAAACGAGCAGTACTTC.

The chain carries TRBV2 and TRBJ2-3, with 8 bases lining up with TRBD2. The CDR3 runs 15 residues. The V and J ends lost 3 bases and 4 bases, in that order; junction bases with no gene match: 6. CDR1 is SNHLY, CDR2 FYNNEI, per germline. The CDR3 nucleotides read TGTGCCAGCAGTGATAGCGGGAATGGGGCAGATACGCAGTATTTT. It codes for CASSDSGNGADTQYF.

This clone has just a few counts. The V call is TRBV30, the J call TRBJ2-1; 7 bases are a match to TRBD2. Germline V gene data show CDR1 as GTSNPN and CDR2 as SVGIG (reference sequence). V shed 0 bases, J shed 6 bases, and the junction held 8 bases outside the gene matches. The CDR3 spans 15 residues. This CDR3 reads CAWSVPGGSVNEQFF. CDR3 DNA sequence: TGTGCCTGGAGTGTACCAGGCGGGAGCGTCAATGAGCAGTTCTTC.